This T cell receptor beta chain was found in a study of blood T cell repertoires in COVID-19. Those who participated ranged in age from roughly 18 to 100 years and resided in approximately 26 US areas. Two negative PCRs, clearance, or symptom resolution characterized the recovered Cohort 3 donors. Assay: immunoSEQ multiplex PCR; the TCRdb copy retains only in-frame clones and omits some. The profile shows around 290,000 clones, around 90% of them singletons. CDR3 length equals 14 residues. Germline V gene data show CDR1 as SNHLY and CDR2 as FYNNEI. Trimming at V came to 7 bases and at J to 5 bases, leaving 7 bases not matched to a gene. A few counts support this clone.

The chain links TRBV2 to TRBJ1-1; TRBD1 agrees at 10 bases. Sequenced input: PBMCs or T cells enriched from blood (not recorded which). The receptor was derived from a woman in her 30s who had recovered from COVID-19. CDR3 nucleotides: TGTGCCAGCACTGGGACAGGGGTCCGGACTGAAGCTTTCTTT. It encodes CASTGTGVRTEAFF.